These 24 T cell receptor beta chains were all obtained from the same sample, sequenced in a study of T cell therapy after organ transplantation. Sequencing was performed with immunoSEQ multiplex PCR; in TCRdb, only in-frame clones are kept and a portion is missing. The sample lists roughly 15,000 clones, 85% occurring once. Time point in this sample: 20-29 weeks after completion of therapy. No antigen is known for these receptors. The sequencing here drew on CD8+ T cells from blood, taken after autologous CMV-specific T cell therapy. The receptors stem from a human patient who had received a solid organ transplant and had CMV disease. Some of the T cells may derive from the graft donor.

This clone occurred once. The chain recombines TRBV5-8 with TRBJ1-2; a possible D gene is TRBD1 (5 bases). Per germline, CDR1 SGHTS and CDR2 YDEGEE. The CDR3 contains 14 residues. Trimming took 0 bases from V and 8 from J, leaving 14 bases between them. The CDR3 sequence: CASSLAMGERGYTF. The DNA for the CDR3 is TGTGCCAGCAGCTTGGCCATGGGGGAGAGGGGCTACACCTTC.

The chain uses TRBV30 and TRBJ2-7; no definite D call. CDR3 length: 12 amino acids. Looked up from germline, CDR1 is GTSNPN and CDR2 is SVGIG (reference sequence). V was clipped by 5 bases and J by 5 bases, with 13 bases between them. The CDR3 DNA is TGTGCCTGGGATAACCTTGTCCACGAGCAGTACTTC. This codes for CAWDNLVHEQYF.

This chain connects TRBV11-2 to TRBJ2-7, with 10 bases lining up with TRBD2. The CDR3 sequence is 19 residues long. The V gene's germline CDR1 is SGHAT and CDR2 FQNNGV. Losses at the gene ends were 5 bases for V and 4 bases for J; bases not matched to a gene: 20. The CDR3 sequence is CASSPHLGTSVSPPYEQYF. CDR3 sequence (DNA): TGTGCCAGCAGCCCGCACCTCGGGACTAGCGTTTCACCACCGTACGAGCAGTACTTC.

This chain links TRBV10-3 with TRBJ2-7; D is unresolved. The CDR3 contains 11 residues. The germline V and J ends were trimmed by 10 bases and 2 bases, with 9 bases remaining between them. Germline-derived CDR1 and CDR2 are ENHRY and SYGVKD. CDR3 in DNA: TGTGCCACCTACGAGCCCTACGAGCAGTACTTC. This translates into CATYEPYEQYF.

This chain links TRBV10-3 with TRBJ1-1; no definite D call. This CDR3 has 11 residues. Trimming pared 2 bases from V and 6 bases from J, leaving 4 bases between. Per the germline V gene, CDR1 is ENHRY and CDR2 is SYGVKD. The CDR3 loop is CAISEGPEAFF. The CDR3 DNA reads TGTGCCATCAGTGAGGGCCCTGAAGCTTTCTTT.

The J gene is TRBJ1-4, the V gene TRBV7-2, with a weak D call TRBD1 (5 bases). The germline gives CDR1 SGHTA, CDR2 FQGNSA. The CDR3 runs to 15 residues. Trimming pared 1 base from V and 6 bases from J, leaving 12 bases between. CDR3 sequence reads: CASSLVRGAHEKLFF. The CDR3 nucleotides read TGTGCCAGCAGCTTAGTTAGGGGCGCACATGAAAAACTGTTTTTT.

The chain uses TRBV4-1 and TRBJ2-1; D may match TRBD1 or TRBD2 (7 bases each). The V end lost 2 bases, the J end lost 5 bases, and 16 bases lay between the germline ends. The CDR3 extends over 16 amino acids. CDR1 is MGHRA, CDR2 YSYEKL, per germline. CDR3 sequence: CASSQRGAGGNNEQFF. DNA of the CDR3: TGCGCCAGCAGCCAACGGGGGGCAGGGGGGAACAATGAGCAGTTCTTC.

The chain links TRBV5-6 to TRBJ1-5, with TRBD1 as a possible D gene (5 bases). Trimming took off 5 bases at V and 5 bases at J, with 11 bases between the two ends. This CDR3 spans 13 amino acids. Germline CDR1 is SGHDT and CDR2 is YYEEEE. The CDR3 DNA sequence: TGTGCCAGCAGTATCCAGGGCTATCAGCCCCAGCATTTT. Its protein product is CASSIQGYQPQHF.

V usage is TRBV4-2 and J usage is TRBJ1-1, with a possible D match to TRBD1 (6 bases). This CDR3 is 14 amino acids long. V was shortened by 1 base and J by 6 bases, with 12 bases between the two germline ends. Germline-derived CDR1 and CDR2 are LGHNA and YNFKEQ. As DNA, the CDR3 is TGTGCCAGCAGCCAAGCGACAGGTGGGGCTGAAGCTTTCTTT. Its translation is CASSQATGGAEAFF.

The rearrangement joins TRBV11-2 to TRBJ1-5; D not resolved. The CDR3 runs 13 residues. V shed 1 base and J shed 7 bases, with 8 bases lying between them. Germline V gene lookup returns CDR1 SGHAT and CDR2 FQNNGV. The CDR3 here is CASSLGGYQPQHF. The CDR3 DNA is TGTGCCAGCAGCTTAGGGGGTTACCAGCCCCAGCATTTT.

The V gene is TRBV7-6, the J gene TRBJ2-7; tentative D call: TRBD2 (5 bases). Germline CDR1 SGHVS, CDR2 FNYEAQ. Trimming pared 0 bases from V and 7 bases from J, leaving 7 bases between. This CDR3 spans 12 amino acids. The CDR3 is CASSLAREEQYF. The CDR3 coding sequence is TGTGCCAGCAGCTTAGCGAGGGAGGAGCAGTACTTC.

This clone has a single count. CDR3 in DNA: TGTGCCAGTAGTACCCCCGGACAGGGAATTTTCTTTATGAACACTGAAGCTTTCTTT. This gives the protein CASSTPGQGIFFMNTEAFF. The chain joins TRBV19 to TRBJ1-1, with 8 bases identical to TRBD1. The CDR3 is 19 residues long. Germline assignment: CDR1 LNHDA and CDR2 SQIVND (reference sequence). V lost 4 bases, J lost 0 bases, and 16 bases stayed unmatched.

The rearrangement uses TRBV27 and TRBJ1-2; TRBD1 matches 10 bases. J lost 4 bases, V lost 5 bases, and 10 bases had no gene match. The CDR3 consists of 16 residues. Germline V gives CDR1 MNHEY, CDR2 SMNVEV (reference sequence). The CDR3 sequence is CASSPTSTGGLYGYTF. CDR3 DNA sequence: TGTGCCAGCAGTCCCACTTCGACAGGGGGCCTCTATGGCTACACCTTC.

The chain couples TRBV4-3 to TRBJ2-7; D is uncertain. Trimming shortened V by 3 bases and J by 3 bases, and 12 bases separated the two germline ends. Germline CDR1 is LGHNA and CDR2 is YSLEER. This CDR3 spans 14 amino acids. CDR3 nucleotide sequence: TGCGCCAGCAGCCAGAGGCAGGTGGGCTACGAGCAGTACTTC. It specifies CASSQRQVGYEQYF.

The chain links TRBV12-5 to TRBJ2-5; D may be TRBD1 or TRBD2 (5 bases each). Trimming took off 5 bases at V and 1 base at J, with 14 bases between the two ends. The germline V gene encodes CDR1 LGHNT and CDR2 FRNRAP. The CDR3 consists of 15 residues. As DNA, the CDR3 is TGTGCTAGTGGTACCGAGCCGGGGACCCAAGAGACCCAGTACTTC. Its protein is CASGTEPGTQETQYF.

V and J are TRBV11-2 and TRBJ1-1, with TRBD1 matching 7 bases. In germline, CDR1 is SGHAT, CDR2 FQNNGV. CDR3 length: 13 amino acids. The V and J ends lost 5 bases and 3 bases, in that order; junction bases with no gene match: 3. The CDR3 DNA follows: TGTGCCAGCAGCGAAGACAGGGACACTGAAGCTTTCTTT. This gives the protein CASSEDRDTEAFF. The full variable domain, with the rest looked up from reference TRBV11-2 and TRBJ1-1, is EAGVAQSPRYKIIEKRQSVAFWCNPISGHATLYWYQQILGQGPKLLIQFQNNGVVDDSQLPKDRFSAERLKGVDSTLKIQPAKLEDSAVYLCASSEDRDTEAFFGQGTRLTVV.

This chain uses TRBV10-2 with TRBJ2-1, with 7 nucleotides matching TRBD2. The CDR3 covers 12 residues. V dropped 8 bases and J dropped 7; count of bases not matched to a gene: 5. CDR1 and CDR2 (germline): WSHSY, SAAADI. Here the CDR3 DNA reads TGCGCCAGCGGTCTGGGGGGGAATGAGCAGTTCTTC. It codes for CASGLGGNEQFF.

This chain connects TRBV29-1 to TRBJ2-2; no clear D. This CDR3 is built from 12 residues. CDR1 is SQVTM, CDR2 ANQGSEA, per germline. V gave up 3 bases and J gave up 4 bases, with 6 bases separating them. CDR3 in amino acids: CSVDLPTGELFF. The CDR3 DNA is TGCAGCGTTGATTTGCCCACCGGGGAGCTGTTTTTT.

The rearrangement joins TRBV2 to TRBJ1-3, with D unresolved. Germline-derived CDR1 and CDR2 are SNHLY and FYNNEI. Between the trimmed V and J ends, which lost 1 base and 0 bases, there was a span of 10 bases. The CDR3 has 16 amino acids. The CDR3: CASSEGPGLSGNTIYF. The CDR3 DNA reads as TGTGCCAGCAGTGAAGGTCCAGGCCTCTCTGGAAACACCATATATTTT. The entire variable domain, with the rest obtained from reference TRBV2 and TRBJ1-3, is as follows: EPEVTQTPSHQVTQMGQEVILRCVPISNHLYFYWYRQILGQKVEFLVSFYNNEISEKSEIFDDQFSVERPDGSNFTLKIRSTKLEDSAMYFCASSEGPGLSGNTIYFGEGSWLTVV.

The chain links TRBV19 to TRBJ1-1, with D unclear. V lost 6 bases and J lost 7, with 6 bases in between. The germline CDR1 and CDR2 sequences are LNHDA and SQIVND (reference sequence). The CDR3 covers 10 residues. This chain's CDR3 is CASSGREAFF. CDR3 bases: TGTGCCAGTAGCGGCCGTGAAGCTTTCTTT.

This chain links TRBV27 with TRBJ1-1; D is undetermined. CDR1 is MNHEY, CDR2 SMNVEV, per germline (reference sequence). The CDR3 extends over 12 amino acids. V dropped 0 bases and J dropped 14 bases, with 13 bases sitting between them. This CDR3 is CASSLSKQPGFF. The CDR3 nucleotides read TGTGCCAGCAGTTTATCGAAGCAACCCGGATTCTTT.

The J gene is TRBJ2-2, the V gene TRBV19; D may be TRBD2 (6 bases). With 6 bases removed from V and 4 bases from J, the gap between germline ends came to 12 bases. Germline CDR1 LNHDA, CDR2 SQIVND (reference sequence). The CDR3 covers 14 residues. In nucleotides, the CDR3 is TGTGCCAGTAGCTTAGGGAGGTCCACCGGGGAGCTGTTTTTT. Protein: CASSLGRSTGELFF.

The chain recombines TRBV5-4 with TRBJ2-7; a possible D gene is TRBD2 (5 bases). The CDR3 sequence is 14 residues long. Trimming removed 5 bases from V and 1 base from J, with 13 bases in between. The germline CDR1 and CDR2 sequences are SGHNT and YYREEE (reference sequence). The CDR3 DNA is TGTGCCAGCAGTTTGCACAGCGGTTCCTACGAGCAGTACTTC. The encoded protein is CASSLHSGSYEQYF.

This clone was picked up one time. CDR3 residues: CSVAGWLTSGRAGELFF. The CDR3 DNA follows: TGCAGCGTCGCCGGATGGCTGACTAGCGGGAGGGCCGGGGAGCTGTTTTTT. The chain carries TRBV29-1 and TRBJ2-2; the match to TRBD2 covers 14 bases. V gave up 6 bases and J gave up 6 bases; unmatched junction bases: 12. Germline lookup yields CDR1 SQVTM and CDR2 ANQGSEA. There are 17 residues in the CDR3.